A selection of T cell receptor beta chains follows, all from one sample in a study of blood T cells in healthy people across ages. TCRdb re-analysed the 5' RACE reads in MiXCR, keeping a single row per CDR3 protein. The sample carries some 940,000 distinct CDR3 sequences, almost 30% recorded once. The same data also contributed to another study, on T cells of mothers and their children.

What was sequenced was blood. The receptors were sampled from a woman in her forties in good health. Both conserved end residues are part of each CDR3. The order of the fields is V gene, CDR3 protein.

>TRBV10-2
CASRPTSRYNNEQYF
>TRBV5-1
CANSWGQGYEQYF
>TRBV6-2/TRBV6-3
CASCYGKGNYEQYF
>TRBV4-3
CASSQDFGGSKNIQYF
>TRBV20-1
CSAASTSSTDTQYF
>TRBV24-1
CATQGSTYEQYF
>TRBV4-1
CASSPIGDRVRDTQYF
>TRBV4-1
CASGQTGWYGYTF
>TRBV28
CASSLRPRDLRETQYF
>TRBV9
CAGSAYRAANTGELFF
>TRBV30
CAWTLPPGKQFF
>TRBV7-2
CASSPGGLGEQFF
>TRBV7-9
CASSLAQAPETQYF
>TRBV6-6
CASSYSTERETQYF
>TRBV4-2
CASSQAFSRGQETQYF
>TRBV29-1
CSVDRLDTQYF
>TRBV7-9
CASSPGTEPFTDTQYF
>TRBV5-1
CASSLFGDREPYGYTF
>TRBV18
CASSESSGSYNEQFF
>TRBV11-2
CASSPVALQETQYF
>TRBV4-1
CASSQDRAHEQYF
>TRBV5-4
CASSPNPSPGQQETQYF
>TRBV2
CAKRGEKLFF
>TRBV12-3/TRBV12-4
CASSSGQFLRYGYTF
>TRBV7-9
CASSYRRGAETQYF
>TRBV2
CASGQVGTQYF
>TRBV29-1
CSVDRGFGGELFF
>TRBV5-1
CASSDLTYNYGYTF
>TRBV30
CAWSHPGSANEKLFF
>TRBV5-1
CASSPGPLTQYSNQPQHF
>TRBV2
CASSRQGGPDTQYF
>TRBV28
CASSLPTGTGGNQPQHF